This note documents a single T cell receptor beta chain sequence. Its antigen is currently not known. It has no much larger one-base neighbor in the sample; base qualities were not kept. The sample belongs to a study of T-cell reconstitution after alpha-beta-depleted transplantation in children (TCRdb year 2016). Study-level background: T-cell immune reconstitution after TCRalphabeta/CD19-depleted allogeneic hematopoietic cell transplantation in children was quantitatively tracked in the study by means of TCR repertoire profiling.

Library creation used PCR. Instrument used: Illumina HiSeq 2500. Molecular barcoding was employed in the preparation of TCR libraries, with unique molecular identifiers being used to normalize TCRbeta repertoire quantification. TCRdb cleaned the public reads at Q25 with fastp, built clones with MiXCR and kept in-frame beta chains. Rows merge per CDR3 protein into single entries with the most common DNA and genes. This sample comprises fewer than 400,000 distinct CDR3 sequences, around 20% of them detected only once. The biggest ten clones account for around 4% of the sample. The germline V gene specifies SGHRS as CDR1 and YFSETQ as CDR2. Taken from cysteine to phenylalanine, the CDR3 has 15 residues. The CDR3 DNA has 45 bases and is translated from base 1. Trimmed from V: 2 bases; trimmed from J: 4 bases; junction bases lacking a gene match: 2.

This clonotype was sampled from a human donor who donated a stem cell graft to a child with acute myeloid leukemia. The material sequenced was PBMCs from the stem cell graft donor, taken from the stem cell graft. This chain joins TRBV5-1 to TRBJ2-1, and 11 junctional nucleotides match TRBD2. The CDR3 reads CASSFSGRDYNEQFF. At the DNA level, the sequence is TGCGCCAGCAGCTTTAGCGGGAGGGATTACAATGAGCAGTTCTTC.